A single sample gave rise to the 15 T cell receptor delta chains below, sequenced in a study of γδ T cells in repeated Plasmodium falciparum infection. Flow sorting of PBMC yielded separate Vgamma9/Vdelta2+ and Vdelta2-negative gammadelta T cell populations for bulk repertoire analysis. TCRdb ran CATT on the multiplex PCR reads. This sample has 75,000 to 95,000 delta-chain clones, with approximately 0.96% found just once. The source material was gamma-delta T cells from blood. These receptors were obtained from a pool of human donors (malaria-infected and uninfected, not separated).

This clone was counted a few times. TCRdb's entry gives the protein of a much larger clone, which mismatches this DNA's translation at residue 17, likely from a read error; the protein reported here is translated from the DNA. The DNA of the CDR3 is TGTGCTCTTGGGGAACTGGCCCCCACTGGGGGATACCGCTCAACCGATGAACTCATCTTT. Its protein product is CALGELAPTGGYRSTDELIF. This chain links TRDV1 with TRDJ1; TRDD3 matches 12 bases. TCRdb lists no J gene, so it was determined here by aligning the DNA to germline. The germline CDR1 and CDR2 sequences are TSWWSYY and QGS. The CDR3 consists of 20 residues.

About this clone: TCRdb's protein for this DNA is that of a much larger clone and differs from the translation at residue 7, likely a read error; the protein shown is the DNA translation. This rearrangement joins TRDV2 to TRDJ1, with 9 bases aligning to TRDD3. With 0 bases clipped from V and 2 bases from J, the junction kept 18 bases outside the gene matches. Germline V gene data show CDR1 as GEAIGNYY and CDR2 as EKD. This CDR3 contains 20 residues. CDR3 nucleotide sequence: TGTGCCTGTGACACCGTTCGCCCCACTGGGGATACGCCCCCGACCGATAAACTCATCTTT. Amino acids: CACDTVRPTGDTPPTDKLIF.

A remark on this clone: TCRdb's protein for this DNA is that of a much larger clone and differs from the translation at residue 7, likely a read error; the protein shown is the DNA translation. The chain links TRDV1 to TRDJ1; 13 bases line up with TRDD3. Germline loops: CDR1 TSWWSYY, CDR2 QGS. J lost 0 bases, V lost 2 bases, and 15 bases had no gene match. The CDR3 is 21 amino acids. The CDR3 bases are TGTGCTCTTGGGGAATGGGACTGGGGGATACGTCGGCCACCGTACACCGATAAACTCATCTTT. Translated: CALGEWDWGIRRPPYTDKLIF.

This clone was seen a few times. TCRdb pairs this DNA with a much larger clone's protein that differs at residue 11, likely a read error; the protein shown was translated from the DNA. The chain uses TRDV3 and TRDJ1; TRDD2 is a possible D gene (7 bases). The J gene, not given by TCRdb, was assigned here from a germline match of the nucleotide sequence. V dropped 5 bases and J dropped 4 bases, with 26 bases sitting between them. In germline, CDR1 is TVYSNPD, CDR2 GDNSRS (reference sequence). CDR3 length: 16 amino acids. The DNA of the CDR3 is TGTGCCGCGACCATTCCTACGTGGGATAACGGCGATAAACTCATCTTT. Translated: CAATIPTWDNGDKLIF.

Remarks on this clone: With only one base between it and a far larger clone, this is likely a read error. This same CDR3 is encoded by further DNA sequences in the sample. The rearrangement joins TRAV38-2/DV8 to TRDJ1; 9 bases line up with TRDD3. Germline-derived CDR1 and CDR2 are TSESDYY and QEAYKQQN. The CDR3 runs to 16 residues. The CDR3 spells CAPGFGGYPYTDKLIF. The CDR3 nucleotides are TGTGCCCCCGGATTTGGGGGATATCCGTACACCGATAAACTCATCTTT.

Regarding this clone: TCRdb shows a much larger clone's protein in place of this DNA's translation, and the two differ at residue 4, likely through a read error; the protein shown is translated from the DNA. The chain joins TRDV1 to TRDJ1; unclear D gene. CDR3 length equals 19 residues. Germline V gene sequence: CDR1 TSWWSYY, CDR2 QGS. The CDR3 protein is CALAEYLSATSWYTDKLIF. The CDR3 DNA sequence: TGTGCTCTTGCGGAATACCTTTCCGCAACCTCCTGGTACACCGATAAACTCATCTTT.

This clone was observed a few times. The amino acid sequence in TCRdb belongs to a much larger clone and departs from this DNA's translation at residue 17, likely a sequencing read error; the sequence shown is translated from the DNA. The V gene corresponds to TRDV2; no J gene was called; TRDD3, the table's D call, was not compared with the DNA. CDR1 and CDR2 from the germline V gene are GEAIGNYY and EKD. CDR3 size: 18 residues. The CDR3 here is CACDKLLGDTANTDKLTF. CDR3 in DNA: TGTGCCTGTGACAAACTACTGGGGGATACGGCCAACACCGATAAACTCACCTTT.

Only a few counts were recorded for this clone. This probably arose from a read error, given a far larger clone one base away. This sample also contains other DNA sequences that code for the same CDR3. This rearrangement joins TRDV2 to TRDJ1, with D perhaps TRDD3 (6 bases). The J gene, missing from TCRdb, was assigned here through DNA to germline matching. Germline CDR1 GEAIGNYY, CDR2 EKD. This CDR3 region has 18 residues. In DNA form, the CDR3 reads TGCGCCTGTGACACCGTGGTGGGGATCATGAGTTACACCGATAAACTCATCTTT. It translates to CACDTVVGIMSYTDKLIF.

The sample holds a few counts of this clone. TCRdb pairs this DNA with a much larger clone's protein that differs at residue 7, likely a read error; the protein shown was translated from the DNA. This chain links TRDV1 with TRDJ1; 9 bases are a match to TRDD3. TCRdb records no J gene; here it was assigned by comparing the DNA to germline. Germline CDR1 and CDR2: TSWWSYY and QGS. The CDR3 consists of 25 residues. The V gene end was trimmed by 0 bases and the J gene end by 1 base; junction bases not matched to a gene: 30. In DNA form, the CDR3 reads TGTGCTCTTGGGGAACTACTTGAGGGGCCCTTCCCGAGAAGGGGATACGATGGGGGCACCGATAAACTCATCTTT. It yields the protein CALGELLEGPFPRRGYDGGTDKLIF.

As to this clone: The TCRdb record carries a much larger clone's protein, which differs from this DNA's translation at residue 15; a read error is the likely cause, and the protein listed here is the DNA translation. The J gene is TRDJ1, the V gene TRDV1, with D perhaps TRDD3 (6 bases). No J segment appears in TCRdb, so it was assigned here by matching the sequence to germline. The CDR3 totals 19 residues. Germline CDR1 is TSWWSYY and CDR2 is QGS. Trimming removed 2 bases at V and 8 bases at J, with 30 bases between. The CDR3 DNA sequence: TGTGCTCTTGGGGAAGACGTTGGACTTCCGGGAGGGGGGACCCCCAAACTCATCTTT. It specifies CALGEDVGLPGGGTPKLIF.

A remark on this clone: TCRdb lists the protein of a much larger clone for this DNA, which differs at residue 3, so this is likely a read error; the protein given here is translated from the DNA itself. The CDR3, as DNA: TGTGCTCATAGATTCCCATACACCGATAAACTCATCTTT. Translating gives CAHRFPYTDKLIF. V gene TRDV1 combines with J gene TRDJ1, with unresolved D. Here the J gene came from matching the DNA to germline, since TCRdb omits it. Germline V gives CDR1 TSWWSYY, CDR2 QGS. This CDR3 is 13 amino acids long. The V and J ends lost 10 bases and 0 bases respectively, with 12 bases between them.

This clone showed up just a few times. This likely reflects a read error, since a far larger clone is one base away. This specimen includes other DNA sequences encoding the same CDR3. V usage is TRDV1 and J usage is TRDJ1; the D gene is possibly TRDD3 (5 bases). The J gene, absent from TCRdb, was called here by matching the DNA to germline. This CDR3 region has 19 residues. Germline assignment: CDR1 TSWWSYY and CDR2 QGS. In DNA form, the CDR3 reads TGCGCTCTTGGGGTCCATTTCGGACATAGCTCATACGGCACCGATAAACTCATCTTT. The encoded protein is CALGVHFGHSSYGTDKLIF.

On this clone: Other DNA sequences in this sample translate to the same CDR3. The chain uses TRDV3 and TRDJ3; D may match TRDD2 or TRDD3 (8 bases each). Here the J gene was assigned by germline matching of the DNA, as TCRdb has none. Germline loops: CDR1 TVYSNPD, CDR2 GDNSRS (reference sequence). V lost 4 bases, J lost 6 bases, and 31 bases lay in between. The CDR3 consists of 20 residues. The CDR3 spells CASHFLRLGVNSLDTRQMFF. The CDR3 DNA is TGTGCCTCTCACTTCCTACGACTGGGGGTCAACTCCCTGGACACCCGACAGATGTTTTTC.

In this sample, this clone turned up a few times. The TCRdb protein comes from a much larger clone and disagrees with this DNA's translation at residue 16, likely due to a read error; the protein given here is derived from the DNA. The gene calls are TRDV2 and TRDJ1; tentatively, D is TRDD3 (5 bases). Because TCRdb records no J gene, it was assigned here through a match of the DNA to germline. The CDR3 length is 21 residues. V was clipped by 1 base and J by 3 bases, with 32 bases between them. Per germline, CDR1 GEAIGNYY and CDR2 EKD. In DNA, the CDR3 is TGTGCCTGTGACACATATCGGGAAGAAGAGGATATCCGGGGGTACGCCGATAAACTCATCTTT. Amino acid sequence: CACDTYREEEDIRGYADKLIF.

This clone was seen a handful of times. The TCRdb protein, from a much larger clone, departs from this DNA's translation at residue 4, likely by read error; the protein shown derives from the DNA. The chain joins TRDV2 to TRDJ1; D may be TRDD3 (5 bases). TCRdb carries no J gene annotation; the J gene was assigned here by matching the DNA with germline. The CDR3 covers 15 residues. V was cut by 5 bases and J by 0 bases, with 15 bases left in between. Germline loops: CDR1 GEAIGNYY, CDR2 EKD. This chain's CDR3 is CACGGITEYTDKLIF. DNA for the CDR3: TGTGCCTGTGGCGGGATTACTGAATACACCGATAAACTCATCTTT.